This TCR beta chain is from a study of T cell clonality in common variable immunodeficiency. Clones were sequenced by immunoSEQ multiplex PCR, and TCRdb holds only the in-frame ones, with some missing. This sample carries approximately 51,000 clones, none of them present only once. Study-level results: Links between repertoire features and CVID complications were heterogeneity-limited. TCRbeta clonality was increased in CVID versus healthy controls. What drives increased CVID clonality needs T cell subpopulation sequencing.

This clone showed up many times. Its antigen is unknown. The CDR3 goes on 3 residues after the read ends, and that part is filled in from the germline J gene. The V segment lost 0 bases and the J segment 4 bases; nucleotides outside the gene matches: 6. The CDR3 sequence is 16 residues long. Germline V gene sequence: CDR1 DFQATT, CDR2 SNEGSKA (reference sequence). The rearrangement links TRBV20-1 to TRBJ2-2; 9 bases agree with TRBD2. This receptor was taken from a person between 18 and 70 years old in good health. Input material: peripheral blood mononuclear cells. The CDR3 protein is CSAREWRGGLTGELFF. CDR3 DNA, as far as it was read: TGCAGTGCTAGAGAGTGGCGGGGGGGCCTCACCGGGGAG.